One and the same sample provided the 7 T cell receptor beta chains below, sequenced in a study of T cell clonotyping in hematopoietic cell transplantation. Sequenced by immunoSEQ multiplex PCR; TCRdb stores in-frame clones only, minus some. The sample lists about 16,000 clones, around 60% occurring once. The sequenced sample was PBMCs, obtained 30 days after allogeneic stem cell transplant. These receptors were obtained from a male patient in his 50s who had an allogeneic stem cell transplant from an unrelated donor, so T cells may come from the graft donor. Some clones in this sample may be carry-over from other donors' samples.

J is TRBJ1-1 and V is TRBV30; possible D gene TRBD1, 5 bases. Per germline, CDR1 GTSNPN and CDR2 SVGIG (reference sequence). The V gene lost 1 base and the J gene lost 9 bases, with 12 bases spanning the gap. The CDR3 contains 12 residues. As DNA, the CDR3 is TGTGCCTGGAGTGGGGGGGGGAAAAAAGCTTTCTTT. Residues: CAWSGGGKKAFF.

There are a few counts of this clone. The genes are TRBV29-1 and TRBJ2-7, with D possibly matching TRBD1 (6 bases). With 3 bases removed from V and 5 bases from J, the gap between germline ends came to 11 bases. CDR3 size: 12 residues. In germline, CDR1 is SQVTM, CDR2 ANQGSEA. The CDR3 DNA reads as TGCAGCGTTGATTTGTCAGGGGACGAGCAGTACTTC. Translation gives CSVDLSGDEQYF.

V and J are TRBV6-5 and TRBJ1-2; TRBD1 might be the D (6 bases). From germline, CDR1 is MNHEY and CDR2 SVGAGI. The length of the CDR3 is 14 residues. The ends were cut back, 5 bases at V and 3 bases at J, with 13 bases in the middle. The CDR3 region has the DNA TGTGCCAGCAGTCAACAGGGTATAGACTATGGCTACACCTTC. Its translation is CASSQQGIDYGYTF.

In this sample, this clone turned up a few times. The chain employs TRBV9 and TRBJ2-5; 10 bases agree with TRBD1. CDR3 length equals 17 residues. V shed 2 bases, J shed 4 bases, and the junction held 11 bases outside the gene matches. Per the germline V gene, CDR1 is SGDLS and CDR2 is YYNGEE. The CDR3 DNA follows: TGTGCCAGCAGCGTGGGGGACAGGGGATTTGCGGCAGAGACCCAGTACTTC. Translation: CASSVGDRGFAAETQYF.

This clone was counted a few times. The junction differs from germline at one of its ends, possibly a read error. The chain links TRBV7-9 to TRBJ1-5; D gene unclear. This CDR3 has 14 residues. Per germline, CDR1 SEHNR and CDR2 FQNEAQ (reference sequence). The CDR3 region has the DNA TGTGCCAGCAGCCCCATATATAGCAATCGGCCCCAGCATTTT. Amino acid sequence: CASSPIYSNRPQHF.

A word on this clone: A junction boundary mismatches the germline segment, possibly from a read error. The chain uses TRBV7-2 and TRBJ2-3, with 8 bases aligning to TRBD2. This CDR3 is 14 amino acids long. In germline, CDR1 is SGHTA, CDR2 FQGNSA. As DNA, the CDR3 is TGTGCCAGCAACTTACTAGCGGCAGGGGATACGCAGTATTTT. Residues: CASNLLAAGDTQYF.

V gene TRBV30 combines with J gene TRBJ2-7, with TRBD1 matching over 8 bases. Germline lookup yields CDR1 GTSNPN and CDR2 SVGIG (reference sequence). Unmatched junction bases numbered 2, after V lost 1 base and J lost 3 bases. CDR3 length: 13 amino acids. The CDR3 is CAWSAGQGYEQYF. CDR3 DNA sequence: TGTGCCTGGAGTGCAGGACAGGGCTACGAGCAGTACTTC.